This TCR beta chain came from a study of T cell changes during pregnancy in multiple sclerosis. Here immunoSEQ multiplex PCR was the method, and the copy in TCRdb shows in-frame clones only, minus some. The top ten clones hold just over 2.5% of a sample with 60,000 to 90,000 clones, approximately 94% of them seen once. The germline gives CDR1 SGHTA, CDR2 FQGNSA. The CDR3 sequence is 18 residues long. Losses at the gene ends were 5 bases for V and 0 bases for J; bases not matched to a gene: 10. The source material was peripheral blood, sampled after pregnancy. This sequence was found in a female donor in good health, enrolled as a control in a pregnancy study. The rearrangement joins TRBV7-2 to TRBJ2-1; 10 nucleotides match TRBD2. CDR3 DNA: TGTGCCAGCAGCATACAGCTAGCGGGGGTCAGCTCCTACAATGAGCAGTTCTTC. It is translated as CASSIQLAGVSSYNEQFF.